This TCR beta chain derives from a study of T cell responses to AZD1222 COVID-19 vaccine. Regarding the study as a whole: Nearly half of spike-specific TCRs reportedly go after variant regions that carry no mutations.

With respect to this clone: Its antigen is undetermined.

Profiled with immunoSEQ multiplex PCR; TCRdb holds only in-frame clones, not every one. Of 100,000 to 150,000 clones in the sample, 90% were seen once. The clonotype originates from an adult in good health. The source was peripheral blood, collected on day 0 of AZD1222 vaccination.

The CDR3 DNA follows: TGTGCCAGCAGCCAGATCCGGGGATCTGGTCAGCCCCAGCATTTT. Translation gives CASSQIRGSGQPQHF. The rearrangement links TRBV4-2 to TRBJ1-5; unclear D gene. Per the germline V gene, CDR1 is LGHNA and CDR2 is YNFKEQ. The CDR3 has 15 residues. V was pared by 3 bases and J by 6 bases, with 15 bases between.